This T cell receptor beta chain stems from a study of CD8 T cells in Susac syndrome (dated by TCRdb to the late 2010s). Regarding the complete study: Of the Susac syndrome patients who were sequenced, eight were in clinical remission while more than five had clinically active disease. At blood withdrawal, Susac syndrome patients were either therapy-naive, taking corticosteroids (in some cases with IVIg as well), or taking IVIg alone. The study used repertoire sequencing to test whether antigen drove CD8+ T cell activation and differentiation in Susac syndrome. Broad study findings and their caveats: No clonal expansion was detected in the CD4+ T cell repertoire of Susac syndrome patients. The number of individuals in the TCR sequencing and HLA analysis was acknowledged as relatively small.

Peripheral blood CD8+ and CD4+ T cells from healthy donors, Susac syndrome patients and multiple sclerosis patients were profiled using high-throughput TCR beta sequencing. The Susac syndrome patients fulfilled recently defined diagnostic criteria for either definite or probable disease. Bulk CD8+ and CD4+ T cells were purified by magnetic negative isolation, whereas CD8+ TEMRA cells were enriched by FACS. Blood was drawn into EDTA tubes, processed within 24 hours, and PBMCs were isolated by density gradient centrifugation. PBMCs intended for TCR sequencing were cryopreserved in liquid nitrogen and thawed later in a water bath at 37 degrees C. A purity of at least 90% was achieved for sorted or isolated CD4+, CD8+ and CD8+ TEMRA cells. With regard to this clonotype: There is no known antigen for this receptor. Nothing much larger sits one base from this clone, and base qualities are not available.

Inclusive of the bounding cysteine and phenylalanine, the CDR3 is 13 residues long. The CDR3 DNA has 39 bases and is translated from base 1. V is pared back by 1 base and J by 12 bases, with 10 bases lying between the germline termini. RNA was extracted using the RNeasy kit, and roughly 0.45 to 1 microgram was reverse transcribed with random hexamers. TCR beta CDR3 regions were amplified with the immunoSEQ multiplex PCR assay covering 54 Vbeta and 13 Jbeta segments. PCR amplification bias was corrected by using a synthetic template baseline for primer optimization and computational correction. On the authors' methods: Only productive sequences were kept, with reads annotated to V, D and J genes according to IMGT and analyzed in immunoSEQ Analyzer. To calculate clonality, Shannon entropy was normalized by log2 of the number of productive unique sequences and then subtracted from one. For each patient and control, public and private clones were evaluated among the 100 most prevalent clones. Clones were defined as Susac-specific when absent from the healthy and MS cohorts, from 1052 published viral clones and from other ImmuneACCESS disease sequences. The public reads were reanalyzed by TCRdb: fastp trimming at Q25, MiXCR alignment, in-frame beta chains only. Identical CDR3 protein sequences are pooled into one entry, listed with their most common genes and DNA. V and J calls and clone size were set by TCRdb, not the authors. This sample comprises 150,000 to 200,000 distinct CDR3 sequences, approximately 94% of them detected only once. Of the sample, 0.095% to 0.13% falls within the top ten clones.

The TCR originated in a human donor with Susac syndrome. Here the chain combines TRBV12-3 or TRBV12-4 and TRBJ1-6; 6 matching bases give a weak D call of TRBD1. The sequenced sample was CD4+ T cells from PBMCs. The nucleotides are TGTGCCAGCAGTTTAGTCAGGGGTTTACCCCTCCACTTT. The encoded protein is CASSLVRGLPLHF.